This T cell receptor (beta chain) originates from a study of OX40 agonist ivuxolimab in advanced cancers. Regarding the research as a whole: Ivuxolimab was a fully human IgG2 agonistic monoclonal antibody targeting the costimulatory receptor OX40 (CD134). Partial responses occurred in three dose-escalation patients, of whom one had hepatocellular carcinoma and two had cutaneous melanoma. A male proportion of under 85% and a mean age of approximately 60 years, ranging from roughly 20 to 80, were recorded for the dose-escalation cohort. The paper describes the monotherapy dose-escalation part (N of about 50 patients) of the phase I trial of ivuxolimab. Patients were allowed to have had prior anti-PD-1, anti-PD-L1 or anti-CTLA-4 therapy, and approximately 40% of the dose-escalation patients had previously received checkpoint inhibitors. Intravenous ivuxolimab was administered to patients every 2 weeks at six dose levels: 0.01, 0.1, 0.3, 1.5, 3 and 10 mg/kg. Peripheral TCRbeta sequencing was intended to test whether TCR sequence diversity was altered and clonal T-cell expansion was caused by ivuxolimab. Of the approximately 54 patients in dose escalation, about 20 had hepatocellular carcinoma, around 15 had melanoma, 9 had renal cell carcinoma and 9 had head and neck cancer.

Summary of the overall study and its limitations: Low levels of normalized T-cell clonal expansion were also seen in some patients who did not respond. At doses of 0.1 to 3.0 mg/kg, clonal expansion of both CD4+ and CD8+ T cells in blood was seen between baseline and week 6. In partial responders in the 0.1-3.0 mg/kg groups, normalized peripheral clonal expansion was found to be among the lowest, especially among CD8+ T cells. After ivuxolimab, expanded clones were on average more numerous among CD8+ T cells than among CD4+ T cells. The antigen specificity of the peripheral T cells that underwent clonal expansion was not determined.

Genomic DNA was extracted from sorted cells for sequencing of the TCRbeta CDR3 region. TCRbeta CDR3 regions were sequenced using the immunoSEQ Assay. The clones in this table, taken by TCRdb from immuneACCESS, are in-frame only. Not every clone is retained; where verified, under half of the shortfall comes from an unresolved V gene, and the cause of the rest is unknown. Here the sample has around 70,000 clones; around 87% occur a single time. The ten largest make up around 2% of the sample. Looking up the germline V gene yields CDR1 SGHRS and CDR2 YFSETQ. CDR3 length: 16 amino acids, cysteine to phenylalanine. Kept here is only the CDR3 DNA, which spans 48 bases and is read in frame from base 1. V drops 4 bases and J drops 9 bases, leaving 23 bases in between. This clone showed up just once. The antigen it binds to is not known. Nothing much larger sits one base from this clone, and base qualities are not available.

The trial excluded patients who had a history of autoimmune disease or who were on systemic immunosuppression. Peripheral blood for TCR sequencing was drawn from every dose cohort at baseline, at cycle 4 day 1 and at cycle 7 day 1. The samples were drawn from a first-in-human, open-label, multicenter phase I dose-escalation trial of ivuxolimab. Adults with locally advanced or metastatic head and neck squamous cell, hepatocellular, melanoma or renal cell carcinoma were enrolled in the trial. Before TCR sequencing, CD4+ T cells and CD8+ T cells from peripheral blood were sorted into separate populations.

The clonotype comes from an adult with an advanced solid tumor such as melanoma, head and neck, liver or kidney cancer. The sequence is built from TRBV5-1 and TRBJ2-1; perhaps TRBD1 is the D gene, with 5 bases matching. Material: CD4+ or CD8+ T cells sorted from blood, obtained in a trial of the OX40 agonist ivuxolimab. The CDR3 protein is CASSRPRGLDEAEQFF. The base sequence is TGCGCCAGCAGCCGACCAAGGGGCCTGGACGAGGCTGAGCAGTTCTTC.